The source of this T cell receptor (beta chain) is a study of cytomegalovirus exposure and HLA in healthy donors. Points on this clone: The antigen is unknown.

The germline V gene encodes CDR1 SGHTA and CDR2 FQGNSA. Between the trimmed V and J ends, which lost 4 bases and 4 bases, there was a span of 11 bases. The CDR3 consists of 13 residues. Study findings and constraints: Altogether, 150 to 200 TCR beta chains were recorded as cytomegalovirus-associated. Reportedly, fewer N-insertions than the roughly 700-donor mean appeared in an Asian-associated ancestry cluster in a later analysis. The only immune exposure information that was available was CMV serostatus.

The primer mix had 60 Vbeta and 13 Jbeta primers. In the source study's methods: An analysis that came later counted 80 million or so unique TCR beta chains, approximately 12 million shared. Measured with immunoSEQ multiplex PCR; TCRdb has only the in-frame clones, and not every one. Clone size and the V and J calls come from that table; the DNA yielded D and trimming. In the table there are some 44,000 clones, roughly half of which are singletons. This sequence joins TRBV7-2 and TRBJ2-7; D perhaps matches TRBD2 (6 bases). The origin of this receptor is a human donor in good health. The sample taken for sequencing was PBMCs. The CDR3 DNA reads TGTGCCAGCAGCTCTCAGGAGGGGTACGAGCAGTACTTC. Translated, it gives CASSSQEGYEQYF.